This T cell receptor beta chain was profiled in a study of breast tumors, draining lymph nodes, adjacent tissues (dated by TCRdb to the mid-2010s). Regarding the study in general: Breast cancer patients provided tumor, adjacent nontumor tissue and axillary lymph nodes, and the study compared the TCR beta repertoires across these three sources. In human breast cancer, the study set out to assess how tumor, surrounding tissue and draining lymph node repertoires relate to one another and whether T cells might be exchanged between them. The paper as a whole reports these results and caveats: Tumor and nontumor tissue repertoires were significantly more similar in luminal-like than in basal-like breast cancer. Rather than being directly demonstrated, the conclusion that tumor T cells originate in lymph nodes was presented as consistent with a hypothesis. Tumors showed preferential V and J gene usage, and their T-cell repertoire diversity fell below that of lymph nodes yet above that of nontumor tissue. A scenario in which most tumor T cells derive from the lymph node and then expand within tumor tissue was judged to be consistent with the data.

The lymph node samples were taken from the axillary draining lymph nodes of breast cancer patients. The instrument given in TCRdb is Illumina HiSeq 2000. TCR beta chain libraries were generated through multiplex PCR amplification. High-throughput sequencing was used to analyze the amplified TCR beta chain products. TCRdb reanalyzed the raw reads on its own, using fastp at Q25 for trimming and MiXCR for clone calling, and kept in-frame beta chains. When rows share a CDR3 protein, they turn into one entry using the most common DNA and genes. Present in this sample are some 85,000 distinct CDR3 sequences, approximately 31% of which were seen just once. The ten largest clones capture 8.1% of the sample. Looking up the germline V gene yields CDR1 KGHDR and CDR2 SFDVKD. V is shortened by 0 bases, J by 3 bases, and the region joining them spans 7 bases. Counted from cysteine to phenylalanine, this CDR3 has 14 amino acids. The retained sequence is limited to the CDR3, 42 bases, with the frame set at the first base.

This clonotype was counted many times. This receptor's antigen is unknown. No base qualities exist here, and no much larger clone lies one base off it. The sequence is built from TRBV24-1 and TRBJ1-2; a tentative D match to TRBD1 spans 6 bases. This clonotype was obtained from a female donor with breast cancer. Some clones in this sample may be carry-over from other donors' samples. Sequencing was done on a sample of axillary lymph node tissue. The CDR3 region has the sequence CATSDLRQDYGYTF. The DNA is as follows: TGTGCCACCAGTGATTTGCGACAGGACTATGGCTACACCTTC.